This T cell receptor beta chain was documented in a study of T cell repertoires in cytomegalovirus infection. Via MiXCR, TCRdb re-called the reads, giving one row per CDR3 protein. The table lists about 740,000 distinct CDR3 sequences, less than 40% of them singletons. Source material: PBMCs. The clonotype originates from a human donor in good health (CMV status not recorded). Some clones in this sample may be carry-over from other donors' samples.

The CDR3 bases are TGCAGTGCTAAGGGGCTAGGGGCCTACGAGCAGTACTTC. This sequence encodes CSAKGLGAYEQYF. The rearrangement links TRBV20-1 to TRBJ2-7; maybe TRBD1 (5 bases). V lost 4 bases to trimming and J lost 2 bases, with 12 bases between them. Looked up from germline, CDR1 is DFQATT and CDR2 is SNEGSKA (reference sequence). The CDR3 spans 13 residues.